This is a list of T cell receptor beta chains from one sample in a study of a mutant IDH1 vaccine in newly diagnosed glioma. Data came from immunoSEQ multiplex PCR; TCRdb stores just in-frame clones and leaves some out. Of under 55,000 clones listed, about 91% are singletons. Their antigens remain unidentified. The sample here was PBMCs, taken from a glioma patient whose treatment included an IDH1 peptide vaccine. These receptors originate from a man in his fifties or sixties with glioma. Both conserved end residues are part of each CDR3. Each record gives: V gene, D gene, J gene, clone size, CDR3 DNA, CDR3 protein. The D gene is left open where the match is weak. Size is stated for part of the rows, as once, few or many counts, or as a class when the clone is expanded.

TRBV10-2,TRBD1,TRBJ2-1,once,TGCGCCAGCAGTTATGGACAGGGGAATGAGCAGTTCTTC,CASSYGQGNEQFF
TRBV29-1,-,TRBJ1-1,-,TGCAGTGCGACAGCGAACACTGAAGCTTTCTTT,CSATANTEAFF
TRBV7-2,-,TRBJ2-5,-,TGTGCCAGCAGCCTCCAACGGGACTCCCGACAAGAGACCCAGTACTTC,CASSLQRDSRQETQYF
TRBV30,-,TRBJ1-3,-,TGTGCCTGGATGAAAGGTAGCTCTGGAAACACCATATATTTT,CAWMKGSSGNTIYF
TRBV11-1,-,TRBJ2-1,once,TGTGCCAGCAGCTTAGTAGGAGGAATCCTAAGCTCCTACAATGAGCAGTTCTTC,CASSLVGGILSSYNEQFF
TRBV6-5,TRBD1,TRBJ2-7,-,TGTGCCAGCAGGGACAGGACAGGAACCTACGAGCAGTACTTC,CASRDRTGTYEQYF
TRBV27,-,TRBJ1-2,few,TGTGCCAGCAGTTTAGTCAGGGGCGCAACTAACTATGGCTACACCTTC,CASSLVRGATNYGYTF
TRBV9,TRBD1,TRBJ2-5,-,TGTGCCAGCAGCGTAGCGGGACAGGGGCTACAAGAGACCCAGTACTTC,CASSVAGQGLQETQYF
TRBV14,-,TRBJ2-2,few,TGTGCCAGCAGCAGTTTGGGGGGACCCGGGGAGCTGTTTTTT,CASSSLGGPGELFF
TRBV5-7,-,TRBJ2-1,-,TGTGCCAGCAGCTTAGACCAAAGGGGCTCCTACAATGAGCAGTTCTTC,CASSLDQRGSYNEQFF
TRBV4-3,-,TRBJ2-3,-,TGCGCCAGCAGCCAAGACGGGATTCGCACAGATACGCAGTATTTT,CASSQDGIRTDTQYF
TRBV30,-,TRBJ1-1,-,TGTGCCTGCTACGAATGGGGGGCGCGGTATGGTGAAGCTTTCTTT,CACYEWGARYGEAFF
TRBV10-3,TRBD1,TRBJ1-1,-,TGTGCCATCAAAGGGACAGGGACCACTGAAGCTTTCTTT,CAIKGTGTTEAFF
TRBV4-1,-,TRBJ2-1,-,TGCGCCAGCAGCCGAGCCCCGGGACAAAACAATGAGCAGTTCTTC,CASSRAPGQNNEQFF
TRBV6-5,TRBD1,TRBJ1-2,-,TGTGCCAGCAGTTACTCAGGGACAGGGACATATGGCTACACCTTC,CASSYSGTGTYGYTF
TRBV27,-,TRBJ1-1,-,TGTGCCAGCAGTTTATTGACGGAGAACACTGAAGCTTTCTTT,CASSLLTENTEAFF
TRBV7-3,TRBD1,TRBJ1-2,-,TGTGCCAGCAGCCGGACCGGGACAGGGGACGGCTACACCTTC,CASSRTGTGDGYTF
TRBV6-6,-,TRBJ1-5,-,TGTGCCAGCAGGGGTTTCGATCAGCCCCAGCATTTT,CASRGFDQPQHF
TRBV14,-,TRBJ1-6,few,TGTGCCAGCAGCCAAGGCCGGGAGTATTCACCCCTCCACTTT,CASSQGREYSPLHF
TRBV5-8,TRBD1,TRBJ1-1,-,TGTGCCAGCAGCCCATGGACAGGGGTGGGTAGCACTGAAGCTTTCTTT,CASSPWTGVGSTEAFF
TRBV19,TRBD1,TRBJ2-7,-,TGTGCCAGTAGTTCTTCAACCGGGACAGGGTCCTACGAGCAGTACTTC,CASSSSTGTGSYEQYF
TRBV29-1,TRBD2,TRBJ2-3,-,TGCAGCGTCGGAGAGGGGACTAGCGGCACAGATACGCAGTATTTT,CSVGEGTSGTDTQYF
TRBV19,TRBD2,TRBJ2-7,-,TGTGCCAGTAGTCTTACTAGCGGGAGCTACGAGCAGTACTTC,CASSLTSGSYEQYF
TRBV9,-,TRBJ2-1,-,TGTGCCAGCAGCGTAGGAGGGGATGAGCAGTTCTTC,CASSVGGDEQFF
TRBV10-2,-,TRBJ2-3,-,TGCGCCAGCGGGAGTAGCGATGGGGGAGATACGCAGTATTTT,CASGSSDGGDTQYF
TRBV9,-,TRBJ1-2,-,TGTGCCAGCAGCGTAGCCGGGGGGTGGTGCACCTTC,CASSVAGGWCTF
TRBV6-1,TRBD2,TRBJ2-3,-,TGTGCCAGCAGTGAAGCGCTAGCGGGACCAGATACGCAGTATTTT,CASSEALAGPDTQYF
TRBV6-5,-,TRBJ1-3,-,TGTGCCAGCAGTTACGATACATCGACAGCTGGAAACACCATATATTTT,CASSYDTSTAGNTIYF
TRBV2,-,TRBJ2-5,-,TGTGCCAGCAGTCTTAGGGACTTTGGGGAGACCCAGTACTTC,CASSLRDFGETQYF
TRBV5-5,TRBD1,TRBJ1-6,-,TGTGCCAGCAGCTTGCCGGGACAGGGGGATTCACCCCTCCACTTT,CASSLPGQGDSPLHF
TRBV4-1,TRBD1,TRBJ1-2,-,TGCGCCAGCAGCCCCATCCCCCGCGGGGACAGCTTCTATGGCTACACCTTC,CASSPIPRGDSFYGYTF
TRBV30,-,TRBJ1-4,-,TGTGCCTGGAGCGAGGGAGCCCGTTCAACTAATGAAAAACTGTTTTTT,CAWSEGARSTNEKLFF
TRBV2,-,TRBJ2-3,-,TGTGCCAGCAGTGAGGGGACTGGAGATACGCAGTATTTT,CASSEGTGDTQYF
TRBV4-3,-,TRBJ1-2,-,TGCGCCAGCAGCCCATCCCTTGGGAACTATGGCTACACCTTC,CASSPSLGNYGYTF
TRBV9,-,TRBJ1-2,-,TGTGCCAGCAGCCCGAGAGTACACTATGGCTACACCTTC,CASSPRVHYGYTF
TRBV6-1,-,TRBJ1-4,-,TGTGCCAGCAGTGAATTGTACGCACTTCCCGGGGAAAAACTGTTTTTT,CASSELYALPGEKLFF
TRBV4-1,-,TRBJ2-7,-,TGCGCCAGCAGCCCTCCTTGGGGAAACTCCTACGAGCAGTACTTC,CASSPPWGNSYEQYF
TRBV18,-,TRBJ1-3,-,TGTGCCAGCTCACCCAAAGACGGGGGCACAGGAAACACCATATATTTT,CASSPKDGGTGNTIYF
TRBV2,TRBD1,TRBJ1-5,-,TGTGCCAGCAGTGGGACAGGTTATAGCAATCAGCCCCAGCATTTT,CASSGTGYSNQPQHF
TRBV2,TRBD2,TRBJ2-3,once,TGTGCCAGCTCCTTAGCGGGGGTTAGCACAGATACGCAGTATTTT,CASSLAGVSTDTQYF
TRBV9,-,TRBJ2-7,-,TGTGCCAGCAGCCCCCAGAGGGCCAGCGGTGACGAGCAGTACTTC,CASSPQRASGDEQYF